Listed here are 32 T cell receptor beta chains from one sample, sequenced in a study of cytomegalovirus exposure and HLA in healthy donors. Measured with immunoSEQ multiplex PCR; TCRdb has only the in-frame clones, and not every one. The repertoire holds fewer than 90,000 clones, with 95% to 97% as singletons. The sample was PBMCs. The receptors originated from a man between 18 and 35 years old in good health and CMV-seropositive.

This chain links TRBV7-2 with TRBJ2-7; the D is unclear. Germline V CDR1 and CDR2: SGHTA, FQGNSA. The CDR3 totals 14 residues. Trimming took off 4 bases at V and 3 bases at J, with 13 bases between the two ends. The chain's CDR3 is CASSWSTSNYEQYF. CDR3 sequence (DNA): TGTGCCAGCAGCTGGAGTACATCAAACTACGAGCAGTACTTC.

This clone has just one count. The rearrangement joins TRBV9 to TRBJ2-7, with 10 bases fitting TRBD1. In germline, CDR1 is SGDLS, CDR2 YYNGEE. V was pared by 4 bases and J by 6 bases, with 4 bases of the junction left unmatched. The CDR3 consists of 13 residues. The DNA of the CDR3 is TGTGCCAGCAGCCCGGGACAGGGGCTCGAGCAGTACTTC. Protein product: CASSPGQGLEQYF.

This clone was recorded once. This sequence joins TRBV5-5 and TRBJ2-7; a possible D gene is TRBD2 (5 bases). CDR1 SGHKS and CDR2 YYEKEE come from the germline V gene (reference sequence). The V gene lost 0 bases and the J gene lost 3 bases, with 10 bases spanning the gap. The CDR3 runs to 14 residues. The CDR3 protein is CASSLAGVSYEQYF. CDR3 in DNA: TGTGCCAGCAGCTTGGCCGGGGTGAGCTACGAGCAGTACTTC.

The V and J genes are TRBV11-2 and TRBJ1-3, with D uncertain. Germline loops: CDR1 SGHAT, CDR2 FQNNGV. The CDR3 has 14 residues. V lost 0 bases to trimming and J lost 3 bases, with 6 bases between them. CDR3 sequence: CASSLEFNGNTIYF. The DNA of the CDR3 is TGTGCCAGCAGCTTAGAATTCAATGGAAACACCATATATTTT.

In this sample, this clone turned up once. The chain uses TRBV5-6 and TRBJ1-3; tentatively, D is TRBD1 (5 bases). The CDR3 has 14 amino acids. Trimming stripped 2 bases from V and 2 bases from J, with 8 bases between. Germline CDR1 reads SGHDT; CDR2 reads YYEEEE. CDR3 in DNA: TGTGCCAGCAGCTTAGGGGCTACTGGAAACACCATATATTTT. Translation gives CASSLGATGNTIYF. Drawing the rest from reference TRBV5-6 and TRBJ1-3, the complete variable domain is DAGVTQSPTHLIKTRGQQVTLRCSPKSGHDTVSWYQQALGQGPQFIFQYYEEEERQRGNFPDRFSGHQFPNYSSELNVNALLLGDSALYLCASSLGATGNTIYFGEGSWLTVV.

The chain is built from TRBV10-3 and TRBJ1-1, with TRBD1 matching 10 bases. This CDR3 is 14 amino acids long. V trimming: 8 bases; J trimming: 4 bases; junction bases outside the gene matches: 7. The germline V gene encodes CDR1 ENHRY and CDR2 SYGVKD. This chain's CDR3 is CAIGQGGGSTEAFF. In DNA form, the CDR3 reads TGTGCCATCGGACAGGGGGGAGGCAGCACTGAAGCTTTCTTT.

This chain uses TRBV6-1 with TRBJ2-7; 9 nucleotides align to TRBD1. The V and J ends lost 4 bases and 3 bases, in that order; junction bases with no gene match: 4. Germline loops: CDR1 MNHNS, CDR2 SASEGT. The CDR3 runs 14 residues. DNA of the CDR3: TGTGCCAGCAGTGCGGGACAGGGAGGCTACGAGCAGTACTTC. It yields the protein CASSAGQGGYEQYF.

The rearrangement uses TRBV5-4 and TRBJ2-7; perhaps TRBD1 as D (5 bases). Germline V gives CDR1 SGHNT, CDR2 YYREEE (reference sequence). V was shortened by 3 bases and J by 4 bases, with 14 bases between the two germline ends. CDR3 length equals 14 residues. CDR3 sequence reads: CASSWKGDLYEQYF. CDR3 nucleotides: TGTGCCAGCAGCTGGAAAGGGGATCTATACGAGCAGTACTTC.

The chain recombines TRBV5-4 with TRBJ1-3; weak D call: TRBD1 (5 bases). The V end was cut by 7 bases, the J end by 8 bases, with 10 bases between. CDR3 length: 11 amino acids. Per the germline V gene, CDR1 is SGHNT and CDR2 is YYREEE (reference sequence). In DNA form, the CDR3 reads TGTGCCAGCGGTCGGGGGGACACCATATATTTT. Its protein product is CASGRGDTIYF.

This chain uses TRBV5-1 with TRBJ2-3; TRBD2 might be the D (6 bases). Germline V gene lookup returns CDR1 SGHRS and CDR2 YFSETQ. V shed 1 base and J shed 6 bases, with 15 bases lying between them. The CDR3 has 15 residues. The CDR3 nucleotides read TGCGCCAGCAGCTTGAATCGCGGGAATGGGGATACGCAGTATTTT. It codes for CASSLNRGNGDTQYF. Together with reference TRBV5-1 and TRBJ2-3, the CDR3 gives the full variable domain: KAGVTQTPRYLIKTRGQQVTLSCSPISGHRSVSWYQQTPGQGLQFLFEYFSETQRNKGNFPGRFSGRQFSNSRSEMNVSTLELGDSALYLCASSLNRGNGDTQYFGPGTRLTVL.

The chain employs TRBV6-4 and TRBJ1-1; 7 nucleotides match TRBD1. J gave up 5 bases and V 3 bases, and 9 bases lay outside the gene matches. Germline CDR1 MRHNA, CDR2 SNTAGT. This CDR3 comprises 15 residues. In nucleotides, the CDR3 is TGTGCCAGCAGTGATCTCCACGCAGGGGGTACTGAAGCTTTCTTT. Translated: CASSDLHAGGTEAFF.

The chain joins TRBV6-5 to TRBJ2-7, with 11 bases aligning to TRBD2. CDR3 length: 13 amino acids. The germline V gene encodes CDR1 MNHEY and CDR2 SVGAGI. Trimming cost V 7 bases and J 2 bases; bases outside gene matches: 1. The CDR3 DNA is TGTGCCAGCAATAGCGGGAGGGCCTACGAGCAGTACTTC. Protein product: CASNSGRAYEQYF.

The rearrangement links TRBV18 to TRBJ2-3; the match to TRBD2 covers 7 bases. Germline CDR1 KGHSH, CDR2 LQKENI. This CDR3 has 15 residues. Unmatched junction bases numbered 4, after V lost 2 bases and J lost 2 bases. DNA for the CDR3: TGTGCCAGCTCACCAGGGGGGGAACCCACAGATACGCAGTATTTT. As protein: CASSPGGEPTDTQYF.

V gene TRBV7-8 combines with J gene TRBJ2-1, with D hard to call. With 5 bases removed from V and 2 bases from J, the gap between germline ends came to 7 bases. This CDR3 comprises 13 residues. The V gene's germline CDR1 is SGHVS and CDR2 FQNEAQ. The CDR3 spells CASSPPPYNEQFF. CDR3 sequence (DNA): TGTGCCAGCAGCCCTCCCCCCTACAATGAGCAGTTCTTC.

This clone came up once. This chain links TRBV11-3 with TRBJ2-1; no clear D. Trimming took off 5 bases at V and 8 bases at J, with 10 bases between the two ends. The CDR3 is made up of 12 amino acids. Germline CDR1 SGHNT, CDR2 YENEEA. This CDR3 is CASSVGEDEQFF. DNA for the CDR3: TGTGCCAGCAGCGTAGGAGAGGATGAGCAGTTCTTC.

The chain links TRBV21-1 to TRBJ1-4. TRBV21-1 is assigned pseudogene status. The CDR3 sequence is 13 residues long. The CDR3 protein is CATLTRTNEKLFF. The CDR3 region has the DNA TGTGCCACCCTGACTCGAACTAATGAAAAACTGTTTTTT.

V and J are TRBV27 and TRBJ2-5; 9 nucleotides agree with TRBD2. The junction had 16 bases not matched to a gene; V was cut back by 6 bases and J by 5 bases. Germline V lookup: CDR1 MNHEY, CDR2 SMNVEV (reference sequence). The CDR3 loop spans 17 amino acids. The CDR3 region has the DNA TGTGCCAGCAGGAGGAGTAGCGGGAGTATGAAGGGGGAGACCCAGTACTTC. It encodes CASRRSSGSMKGETQYF.

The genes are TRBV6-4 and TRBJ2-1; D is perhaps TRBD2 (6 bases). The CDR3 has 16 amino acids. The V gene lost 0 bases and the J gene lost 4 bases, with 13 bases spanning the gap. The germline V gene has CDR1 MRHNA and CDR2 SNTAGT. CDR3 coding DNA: TGTGCCAGCAGTGACTCGGGGGGAGCGGGTTACAATGAGCAGTTCTTC. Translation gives CASSDSGGAGYNEQFF.

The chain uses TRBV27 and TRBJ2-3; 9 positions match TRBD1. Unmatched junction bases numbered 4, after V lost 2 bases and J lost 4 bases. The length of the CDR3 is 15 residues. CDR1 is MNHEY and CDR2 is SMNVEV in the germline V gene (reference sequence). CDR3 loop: CASSLGDREADTQYF. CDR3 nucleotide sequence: TGTGCCAGCAGTTTAGGGGACAGGGAGGCAGATACGCAGTATTTT.

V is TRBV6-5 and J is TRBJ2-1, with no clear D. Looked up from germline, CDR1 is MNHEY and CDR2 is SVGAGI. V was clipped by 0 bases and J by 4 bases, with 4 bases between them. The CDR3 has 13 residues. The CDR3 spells CASSYSLYNEQFF. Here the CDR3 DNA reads TGTGCCAGCAGTTACTCACTTTACAATGAGCAGTTCTTC.

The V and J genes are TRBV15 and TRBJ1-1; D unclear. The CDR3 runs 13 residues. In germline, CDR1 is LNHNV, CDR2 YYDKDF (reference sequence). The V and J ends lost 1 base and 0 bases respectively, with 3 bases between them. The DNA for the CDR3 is TGTGCCACCAGCAGAGGAGTGAACACTGAAGCTTTCTTT. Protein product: CATSRGVNTEAFF.

CDR3 sequence reads: CASSSREGPYEQYF. CDR3 sequence (DNA): TGTGCCAGCAGTTCCCGGGAGGGTCCCTACGAGCAGTACTTC. The chain combines TRBV6-4 with TRBJ2-7, with 8 positions matching TRBD2. CDR3 length: 14 residues. V trimming: 5 bases; J trimming: 2 bases; junction bases outside the gene matches: 5. CDR1 and CDR2 (germline): MRHNA, SNTAGT.

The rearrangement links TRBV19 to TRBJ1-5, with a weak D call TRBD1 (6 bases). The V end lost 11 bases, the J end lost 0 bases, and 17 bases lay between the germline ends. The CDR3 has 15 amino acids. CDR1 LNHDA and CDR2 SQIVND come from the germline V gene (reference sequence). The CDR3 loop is CAGGAGAYSNQPQHF. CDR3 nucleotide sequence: TGTGCCGGAGGGGCGGGGGCCTATAGCAATCAGCCCCAGCATTTT.

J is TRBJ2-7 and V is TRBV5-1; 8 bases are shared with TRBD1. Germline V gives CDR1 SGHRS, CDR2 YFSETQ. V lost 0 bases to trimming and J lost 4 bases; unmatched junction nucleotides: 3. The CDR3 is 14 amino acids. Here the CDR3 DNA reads TGCGCCAGCAGCTTGGGGACAGGGCCATACGAGCAGTACTTC. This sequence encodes CASSLGTGPYEQYF.

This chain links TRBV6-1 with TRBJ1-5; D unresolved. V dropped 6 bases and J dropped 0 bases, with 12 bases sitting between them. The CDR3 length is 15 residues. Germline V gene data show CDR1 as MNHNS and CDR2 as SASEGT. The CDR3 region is CASRNLEVSNQPQHF. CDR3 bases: TGTGCCAGCAGAAATCTCGAGGTTAGCAATCAGCCCCAGCATTTT.

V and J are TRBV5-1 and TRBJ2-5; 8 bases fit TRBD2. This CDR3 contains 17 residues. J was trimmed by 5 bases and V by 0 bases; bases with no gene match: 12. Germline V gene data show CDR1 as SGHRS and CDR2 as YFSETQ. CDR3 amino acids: CASSLVVESGRGETQYF. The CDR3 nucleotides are TGCGCCAGCAGCTTGGTAGTAGAGAGCGGGAGAGGCGAGACCCAGTACTTC.

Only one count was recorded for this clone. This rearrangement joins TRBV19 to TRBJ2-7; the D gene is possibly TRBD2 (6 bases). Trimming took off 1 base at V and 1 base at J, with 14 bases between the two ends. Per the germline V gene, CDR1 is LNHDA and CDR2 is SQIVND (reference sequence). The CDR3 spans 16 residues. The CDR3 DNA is TGTGCCAGTAGTATAGGTCTGGGGGGAGCGTCCTACGAGCAGTACTTC. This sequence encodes CASSIGLGGASYEQYF.

The CDR3: CASSPNQVTNYGYTF. The CDR3 region has the DNA TGCGCCAGCAGCCCGAATCAGGTGACTAACTATGGCTACACCTTC. The chain uses TRBV4-1 and TRBJ1-2; D is uncertain. The V and J ends lost 4 bases and 0 bases respectively, with 12 bases between them. Germline loops: CDR1 MGHRA, CDR2 YSYEKL. This CDR3 is 15 amino acids long.

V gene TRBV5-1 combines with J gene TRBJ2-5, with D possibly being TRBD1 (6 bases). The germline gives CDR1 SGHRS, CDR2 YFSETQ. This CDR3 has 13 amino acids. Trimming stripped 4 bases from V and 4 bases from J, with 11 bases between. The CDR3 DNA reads TGCGCCAGCAGCCCACAGGGTCCAGAGACCCAGTACTTC. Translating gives CASSPQGPETQYF.

Here the CDR3 reads CSALWGGETQYF. The DNA for the CDR3 is TGCAGCGCCCTCTGGGGGGGGGAGACCCAGTACTTC. The chain is built from TRBV29-1 and TRBJ2-5, with TRBD2 matching over 7 bases. Germline lookup yields CDR1 SQVTM and CDR2 ANQGSEA. The CDR3 runs to 12 residues. V gave up 7 bases and J gave up 5 bases; unmatched junction bases: 7.

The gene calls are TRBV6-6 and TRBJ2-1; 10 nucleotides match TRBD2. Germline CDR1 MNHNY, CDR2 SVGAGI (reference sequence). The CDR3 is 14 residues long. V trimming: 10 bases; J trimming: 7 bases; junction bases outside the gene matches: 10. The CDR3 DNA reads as TGTGCCATAACCCCAAGCGGGAGGGGGAATGAGCAGTTCTTC. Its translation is CAITPSGRGNEQFF.

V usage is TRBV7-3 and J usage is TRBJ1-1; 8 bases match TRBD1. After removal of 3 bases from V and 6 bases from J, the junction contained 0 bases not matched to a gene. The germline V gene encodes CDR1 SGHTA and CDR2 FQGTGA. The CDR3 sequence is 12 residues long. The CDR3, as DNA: TGTGCCAGCAGCTTGGGACAGGCTGAAGCTTTCTTT. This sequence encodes CASSLGQAEAFF.